The source of this T cell receptor beta chain is a study of cytomegalovirus exposure and HLA in healthy donors (dated by TCRdb to between 2016 and 2019). Some background on the complete study: According to an earlier analysis of around 600 of the donors, about 179 million T cells yielded roughly 100 million unique TCR beta sequences and approximately 300 Gb of sequence data. Among about 400 genotyped donors of the cohort, an average of around 250,000 unique TCR beta nucleotide sequences was sequenced per donor, of which approximately 19% were non-productive. Every discovery cohort repertoire had been produced on one sequencing platform. Rather than using new phenotypic data, the later analysis identified candidate immune exposures from TCR beta sequences and from how often those sequences occurred across donors. Among the roughly 400 genotyped donors, around 81% belonged to the genetic ancestry cluster associated with self-reported Caucasian donors. A later analysis re-analyzed previously published TCR beta repertoires from 550 to 700 donors and added high-resolution HLA genotyping to study TCR occurrence patterns. The T cell repertoires of several hundred subjects were profiled by immunosequencing and related to cytomegalovirus serostatus. Roughly 300 gigabases of sequencing data and some 85 million unique TCR sequences were included in an early release covering about 700 HLA-typed donors. Alongside the repertoire data, information on donor age, sex, ethnicity and CMV serostatus was compiled. Along with the approximately 650-subject first cohort, a separate validation cohort of over a hundred different subjects was used. HLA typing covered class I and class II loci at four-digit resolution. Because of strong linkage in the cohort, roughly five DR-DQ haplotypes were treated as single units for association and clustering. The study was designed to test whether signatures of past pathogen exposure could be identified by cataloging public T cell receptors. In an earlier analysis of around 540 of the donors, high-throughput TCR beta sequencing was used to judge whether each TCR beta V gene segment behaved as functional or pseudogenic. To predict cytomegalovirus infection status, the study brought together high-throughput TCR immunosequencing, statistical association of individual TCRs with disease status, and machine learning. The number of typed donors differed by locus: roughly 620-630 for A, B, C, DRB1 and DQB1; approximately 520 for DQA1; around 580 for DPA1; and about 470 for DPB1. In a later genetic analysis, genome-wide SNP genotypes for about 55% of the roughly 700 donors were used, and that subset was treated as a discovery cohort. Study-wide conclusions, independent of this receptor: A cluster of highly shared sequence variants was judged likely to be a technical artifact of the sequencing pipeline. A later analysis found that most CMV-associated TCR beta chains appeared HLA-restricted, with HLA associations seemingly driven largely by CMV exposure. In this cohort, only TCR beta chains were sequenced, and detectable features were limited by the absence of alpha or paired-chain data. A later genetic analysis reported fewer N-insertions in productive TCRs among donors in an Asian-associated ancestry cluster than the roughly 700-donor mean. The classifier was reported to diagnose cytomegalovirus status with high specificity and sensitivity in both the original and validation cohorts. Presence/absence analyses assumed roughly uniform sequencing depth across donors, an assumption that may not hold. While some public TCRs were present in many individuals, most TCR sequences turned up only very rarely across donors. Because HLA typing was missing for some donors at each locus, association tests included only the typed subset. Because the 87-base-pair reads could not distinguish some IMGT-functional V segments, including TRBV6-2 and TRBV6-3, those segments were excluded. Immune exposure information for the cohort was limited to CMV serostatus. Linkage disequilibrium might explain the correlated functional status among segregating V segments, but an unknown experimental factor could not be ruled out. Because counts were too low, seventeen rarely observed V segments, including chromosome 9 orphons, were left out of the earlier analysis of 587 of the donors. A later analysis associated 15,000 to 20,000 TCR beta sequences with specific HLA alleles at a false discovery rate of 0.05. According to the authors, the approach could potentially be generalized to other disease states and immunological phenotypes. In vitro tests confirmed that a few of the cytomegalovirus-associated TCR beta chains recognize cytomegalovirus antigens. In a later analysis, the rate of TCR association differed among HLA loci, with DRB1 alleles having the most associated TCRs and HLA-C alleles having the fewest. In an earlier analysis of approximately 600 of the donors, most TCR beta V segments were observed in productive rearrangements about 87% or about 30% of the time, broadly matching IMGT annotations. According to a later analysis, parvovirus B19, influenza, CMV and Epstein-Barr virus appeared linked to several top co-occurrence clusters. A further reported finding was that TCR beta sequences accurately predicted the HLA-A and HLA-B alleles for most subjects in the first cohort. A total of 150 to 200 TCR beta chains were listed by the study as associated with cytomegalovirus. When HLA alleles, especially DR and DQ, strongly co-occurred, attributing TCR associations to individual alleles was difficult. Compared with equally common non-associated chains, HLA-associated TCR beta chains in a later analysis were more clonally expanded and had lower generation probabilities. A later genetic analysis associated a missense DCLRE1C variant with V-gene and J-gene trimming of TCR beta chains, and an independent cohort replicated the association.

The cohort was made up of about 670 healthy bone marrow donors. At the time of sampling, all cohort members were nominally healthy, though unrecorded immune exposures were likely present. The donor tested CMV seropositive and was one of the 289 seropositive cohort members. A peripheral blood sample was collected from each donor, and TCR beta sequencing was performed on peripheral blood mononuclear cells. The Qiagen DNeasy Blood Extraction Kit was used to extract genomic DNA from the blood cell samples. As concerns this clone: The antigen it recognizes is unknown. It has no much larger one-base neighbor in the sample; base qualities were not kept.

V trim: 4 bases; J trim: 2 bases; unmatched bases: 10. The CDR3 starts with the cysteine, ends with the phenylalanine, and has 16 residues. The DNA shown is the 48-base CDR3, in frame from base 1. Via the germline V gene, CDR1 is SGDLS and CDR2 YYNGEE. Library prep was done by the immunoSEQ multiplex PCR assay. The multiplex PCR relied on a mix of 60 forward primers for TCR Vbeta segments and 13 reverse primers for TCR Jbeta segments. A multiplex PCR assay on genomic DNA amplified the CDR3 region of rearranged TCR beta genes. Amplified TCR beta libraries were sequenced as 87-base-pair reads on the Illumina HiSeq System. The study's processing was this. A later analysis tallied some 79 million unique TCR beta chains across the 550 to 850 repertoires, and about 12 million of those chains were shared by two or more donors. Raw reads were error-corrected and collapsed into unique sequences by a nearest-neighbor algorithm in which closely related sequences were merged to remove PCR and sequencing errors. V, D and J gene segments were assigned by aligning CDR3 sequences to IMGT reference sequences. Each retained sequence needed at least a six-nucleotide match to both a V gene segment and a J gene segment. Rearrangements were called productive when the CDR3 lacked stop codons and stayed in frame with V and J; all others were non-productive. Following IMGT convention, CDR3 was defined as the stretch from the second conserved V-encoded cysteine to the conserved J-encoded phenylalanine. In an earlier analysis of 550 to 650 of the donors, sequences lacking an unambiguous match to a single V gene segment were excluded. An earlier analysis of 587 of the donors classified V segments as functional when productive rearrangements were above 56.7% and as segregating when the standard deviation between donors was above 5%. A statistical classification framework was built for diagnosing cytomegalovirus status from the catalog of TCR beta chain sequences. A later analysis assigned V and J genes by comparing TCR nucleotide sequences with IMGT/GENE-DB human TR gene sequences. Using the TCRdist pipeline, a later analysis assigned CDR3 sequences along with most-parsimonious VDJ recombination scenarios. In a later analysis, each TCR beta chain was defined by its CDR3 amino acid sequence together with its V-gene family, and reads without a unique V-gene family were excluded. A later analysis removed nearly 600 highly shared, low-generation-probability nucleotide sequences to deal with suspected cross-contamination and a sequencing artifact. In a later analysis, a clonal expansion index for each public chain was calculated from normalized within-repertoire ranks of inferred template counts. In a later analysis, generation probabilities were computed with a VDJ recombination model fitted to out-of-frame rearrangements, and the resulting probabilities were checked against IGoR. In a later analysis, TCR-TCR, TCR-HLA and TCR-CMV co-occurrence was scored with hypergeometric tests, and a repertoire-size bias correction was applied to TCR pairs. A later analysis estimated false discovery rates by permuting HLA or CMV assignments 20 times. In a later analysis, co-occurring TCRs were grouped using DBSCAN, and TCRdist sequence similarity was added for clustering within HLA-allele-positive subsets. Repertoires with fewer than 30,000 or more than 120,000 public chains, plus five repertoires with anomalous nucleotide sharing, were excluded from co-occurrence clustering. TCRdb re-hosts the immuneACCESS table, in-frame sequences only. Its copies lack some clones; in the studies checked, an unresolved V gene accounts for under half of them, and the cause for the rest is not known. V and J calls and clone size are those listed in that table; D and trimming were worked out from the DNA. This sample holds 95,000 to 150,000 clones; approximately 8% were observed only once. 5% to 6.5% of the sample lies in the top ten.

The TCR was taken from a woman between 40 and 50 years old in good health and CMV-seropositive. The chain couples TRBV9 to TRBJ2-3, with 7 central nucleotides matching TRBD2. The sequenced sample was PBMCs. The CDR3 region reads CASSPKAGTITDTQYF. The DNA sequence is given as TGTGCCAGCAGCCCCAAAGCCGGGACTATCACAGATACGCAGTATTTT.